Presented here are 9 T cell receptor beta chains from one specimen sequenced in a study of monozygotic twins with inflammatory bowel disease. TCRdb re-called the 5' RACE reads and gives one entry per CDR3 protein, without DNA. This table lists roughly 200,000 distinct CDR3 sequences. Sequencing used blood. The origin of the receptors is a human donor with ulcerative colitis or Crohn's disease, or a healthy co-twin of an affected twin (not recorded which).

The genes are TRBV6-4 and TRBJ1-5. Germline V gene data show CDR1 as MRHNA and CDR2 as SNTAGT. This CDR3 has 13 amino acids. The CDR3 region is CASSPEEDQPQHF.

The chain is built from TRBV25-1 and TRBJ1-6; TCRdb selects TRBD1, and the lack of DNA leaves this call unchecked. The CDR3 runs 15 residues. Per germline, CDR1 MGHDK and CDR2 SYGVNS. CDR3 sequence: CASSVTGLEGSPLHF. The full variable domain, rest sourced from reference TRBV25-1 and TRBJ1-6, is EADIYQTPRYLVIGTGKKITLECSQTMGHDKMYWYQQDPGMELHLIHYSYGVNSTEKGDLSSESTVSRIRTEHFPLTLESARPSHTSQYLCASSVTGLEGSPLHFGNGTRLTVT.

V is TRBV5-1 and J is TRBJ2-5. Germline lookup yields CDR1 SGHRS and CDR2 YFSETQ. This CDR3 region has 14 residues. This CDR3 is CASSLVVSGETQYF.

J is TRBJ2-3 and V is TRBV7-9. The CDR3 is 16 residues long. Germline V gives CDR1 SEHNR, CDR2 FQNEAQ (reference sequence). The CDR3 reads CASSPTQTTGADTQYF.

The chain has TRBV20-1 and TRBJ2-3. Germline loops: CDR1 DFQATT, CDR2 SNEGSKA (reference sequence). CDR3 length: 14 amino acids. CDR3 sequence: CSPLVATSTDTQYF.

V gene TRBV10-2 combines with J gene TRBJ2-1; TCRdb designates TRBD1, a call that cannot be tested without DNA. The CDR3 consists of 14 residues. Looked up from germline, CDR1 is WSHSY and CDR2 is SAAADI. The CDR3 protein is CASSGDRVYNEQFF.

The rearrangement links TRBV12-3 or TRBV12-4 to TRBJ2-1; TCRdb's assignment of TRBD2 cannot be checked, as there is no DNA. The length of the CDR3 is 17 residues. The CDR3 loop is CASSPTGTRHAYNEQFF.

V gene TRBV28 combines with J gene TRBJ2-6; TCRdb selects TRBD1, and the lack of DNA leaves this call unchecked. Germline-derived CDR1 and CDR2 are MDHEN and SYDVKM. The CDR3 loop spans 18 amino acids. The CDR3 sequence is CASRARDRFSPGANVLTF.

The V gene is TRBV20-1, the J gene TRBJ1-5. The CDR3 extends over 15 amino acids. CDR1 DFQATT and CDR2 SNEGSKA come from the germline V gene (reference sequence). The CDR3 is CSASKGMGSNQPQHF.